This T cell receptor beta chain was documented in a study of blood T cell repertoires in COVID-19. Study summary: Whether acute or convalescent, the COVID-19 samples came from the United States, Italy and Spain.

Germline CDR1 reads MNHEY; CDR2 reads SMNVEV (reference sequence). The V gene lost 5 bases and the J gene lost 3 bases, with 10 bases spanning the gap. The CDR3 contains 13 residues. Per the study methods: It was from reference gene primer amplification that nucleated cell counts were estimated. The assay was immunoSEQ multiplex PCR, and TCRdb's table has in-frame clones only and misses some. The DNA gave D and trimming, while V, J and clone size come from that table. The sample contains tens of thousands of clones, 82% of which appear only once. The sequenced material came from peripheral blood. The TCR originated in a woman aged 55-70 years with acute or convalescent COVID-19. This rearrangement joins TRBV27 to TRBJ1-1, with TRBD1 as a possible D gene (6 bases). This CDR3 reads CASSETGYTEAFF. In DNA form, the CDR3 reads TGTGCCAGCAGTGAAACAGGGTACACTGAAGCTTTCTTT.